This TCR beta chain was recovered during a study of control samples from healthy donors and cancer patients. Trimming left V 6 bases short and J 5 bases short, with 13 bases between. The CDR3 consists of 14 residues. Germline CDR1 LNHDA, CDR2 SQIVND (reference sequence). Sequencing used immunoSEQ multiplex PCR; TCRdb keeps in-frame clones, though not all of them. This repertoire shows 150,000 to 200,000 clones, roughly 95% found once; its top ten account for approximately 1%. This chain links TRBV19 with TRBJ2-2; the D gene could be TRBD1 or TRBD2 (5 bases each). The sequencing sample was made of blood. The TCR sequence derives from a woman in her 30s in good health. The DNA of the CDR3 is TGTGCCAGTAGGAACCGGGACGGTACCGGGGAGCTGTTTTTT. Amino acids: CASRNRDGTGELFF.